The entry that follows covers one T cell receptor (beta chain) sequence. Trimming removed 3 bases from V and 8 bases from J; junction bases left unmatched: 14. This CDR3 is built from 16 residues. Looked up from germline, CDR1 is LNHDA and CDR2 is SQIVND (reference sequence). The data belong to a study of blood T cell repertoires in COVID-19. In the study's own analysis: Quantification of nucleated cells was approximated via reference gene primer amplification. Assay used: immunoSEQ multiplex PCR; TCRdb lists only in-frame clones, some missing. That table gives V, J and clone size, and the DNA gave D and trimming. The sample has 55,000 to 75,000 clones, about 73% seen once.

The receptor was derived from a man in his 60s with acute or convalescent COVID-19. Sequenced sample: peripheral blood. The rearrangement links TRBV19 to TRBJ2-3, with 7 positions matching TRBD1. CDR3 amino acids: CASSIGQDPAVGTQYF. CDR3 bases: TGTGCCAGTAGTATCGGACAGGACCCGGCCGTGGGTACGCAGTATTTT.